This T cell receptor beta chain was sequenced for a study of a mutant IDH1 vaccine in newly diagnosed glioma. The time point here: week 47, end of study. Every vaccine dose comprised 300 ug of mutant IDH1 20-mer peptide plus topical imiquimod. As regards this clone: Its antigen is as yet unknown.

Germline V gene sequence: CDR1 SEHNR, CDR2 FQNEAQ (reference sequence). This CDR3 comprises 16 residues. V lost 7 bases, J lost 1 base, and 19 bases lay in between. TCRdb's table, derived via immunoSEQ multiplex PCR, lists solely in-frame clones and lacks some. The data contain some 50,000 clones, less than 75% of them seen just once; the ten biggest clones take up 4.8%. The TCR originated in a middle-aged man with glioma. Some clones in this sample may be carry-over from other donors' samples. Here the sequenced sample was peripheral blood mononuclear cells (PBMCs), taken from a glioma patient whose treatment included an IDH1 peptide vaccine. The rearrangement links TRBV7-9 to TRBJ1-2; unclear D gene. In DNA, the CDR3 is TGTGCCAGCACCCCATTATTAAGGGATGGTAACTATGGCTACACCTTC. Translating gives CASTPLLRDGNYGYTF.